This T cell receptor beta chain appears in the sequencing data of a study of Ad26.COV2.S vaccination and SARS-CoV-2 variants. On the study more broadly: Intramuscular Ad26.COV2.S at 5x10^10 or 1x10^11 viral particles.

Treatment: around 19 received Ad26.COV2.S at low or high dose, single or two shots; about 5 received placebo; per-sample allocation not given. Sampling happened 63 days after the first vaccine or placebo injection. In the vaccine, an Ad26 vector expressed the SARS-CoV-2 spike of the Wuhan strain. With respect to this clone: One end of the junction is discordant with germline, which a read error may explain.

The CDR3 loop spans 15 amino acids. Germline lookup yields CDR1 SSHAT and CDR2 FNYEAQ (reference sequence). Using immunoSEQ multiplex PCR, the repertoire was profiled, and TCRdb retains in-frame clones only, with some absent. Counted here are hundreds of thousands of clones, approximately 90% occurring once; the ten biggest clones make up around 5.3%. This TCR was recovered from a person aged 18-65 years who received the Ad26.COV2.S COVID-19 vaccine or a placebo. V and J are TRBV7-7 and TRBJ2-2, with unresolved D. This specimen was peripheral blood, taken in a trial of Ad26.COV2.S vaccine versus placebo. This CDR3 reads CASSPGYSTVRELFF. The CDR3 DNA is TGTGCTAGCAGCCCCGGGTATAGCACGGTCCGGGAGCTGTTTTTT.